This TCR beta chain was sequenced during a study of Ad26.COV2.S vaccination and SARS-CoV-2 variants. The V gene lost 8 bases and the J gene lost 1 base, with 14 bases spanning the gap. The CDR3 consists of 14 residues. Germline V gene sequence: CDR1 MNHEY, CDR2 SVGAGI. TCRdb keeps only in-frame clones here, not all; method: immunoSEQ multiplex PCR. In the table there are some 320,000 clones, around four fifths of which are singletons. Treatment reported: around 19 received Ad26.COV2.S at low or high dose, single or two shots; 5 received placebo; per-sample allocation not given. Collection of the samples took place on day 63 after the first injection of vaccine or placebo. This Boston cohort included adults aged 18-55 years. Study results and caveats: Recipients of either vaccine or placebo displayed similar breadth of non-spike TCRs.

This clone was observed a few times. What it binds is not known. The clonotype was recovered from a person between 18 and 65 years old who received the Ad26.COV2.S COVID-19 vaccine or a placebo. J is TRBJ1-1 and V is TRBV6-5, with D hard to call. The sequencing used peripheral blood, collected in a trial of Ad26.COV2.S vaccine versus placebo. This CDR3 reads CASVVGLTNTEAFF. DNA for the CDR3: TGTGCCAGCGTTGTAGGACTTACGAACACTGAAGCTTTCTTT.